This T cell receptor beta chain was recovered during a study of molecular identifiers for immune sequencing clone quantification. Findings of the study overall: Detectable among some 1 million naive cells, according to reports, was Jurkat TCR RNA spiked in from one cell.

Bulk TCR libraries used previously described methods and listed TCR primers. TCRdb passed the PCR reads through MiXCR, listing each CDR3 protein once. The sample has about half a million distinct CDR3 sequences; 25% are singletons. Germline V gives CDR1 SGDLS, CDR2 YYNGEE. The CDR3 length is 15 residues. J was trimmed by 5 bases and V by 0 bases; bases with no gene match: 3. On this clonotype itself: Its matching antigen is unknown.

The chain recombines TRBV9 with TRBJ2-1; 9 bases line up with TRBD2. The sequenced material came from naive CD8+ T cells from blood, with Jurkat cell RNA spiked in. Subset described: FACS-sorted CD8+CD4-CCR7+CD45RA+ naive T cells. This clonotype was obtained from a human donor in good health. Some libraries in this study had Jurkat cell RNA spiked in. Here the CDR3 reads CASSVGGRGDNEQFF. CDR3 nucleotides: TGTGCCAGCAGCGTAGGCGGGAGGGGGGACAATGAGCAGTTCTTC.